This note documents a single TCR beta chain sequence. This receptor's antigen is unknown. Base quality data are lacking; no much larger clone is found one base away. Every donor in the study was a healthy Caucasian. The twin cohort consisted of three pairs of female monozygotic twins, all aged about 18 to 29 years. Miltenyi CD45RO+ enrichment and human naive T-cell isolation kits were used to isolate memory (CD45RO+) and naive T cells from PBMC. Receptor libraries were prepared by 5' RACE. TCRdb shows the sequencer as Illumina HiSeq 2000. Template switching introduced a universal primer binding site; the final cDNA contained a unique molecular identifier, enabling accurate counting of TCR cDNA molecules. Specific primers in the conserved constant-segment region were used to synthesize first-strand cDNA for the TCR alpha and beta chains. To control for contamination, every cDNA library was double barcoded, receiving both a SMART-Mk sample barcode and Illumina barcodes. TruSeq adapter sequences and Illumina sample barcodes were added in two successive PCR steps. The Illumina HiSeq platform was used with custom primers to sequence TCR alpha and beta cDNA libraries. In the authors' own workflow: Raw reads were processed with MiGEC to extract unique molecular identifiers, and MiXCR was used to determine CDR3 positions. Recombination models were inferred per individual with the repgenHMM and IGoR tools using an EM algorithm. Shared clonotypes were analyzed with the tcR package in R, and sharing was normalized by the product of cloneset sizes. To study raw recombination free of thymic and clonal selection effects, out-of-frame nonproductive sequences were analyzed. TCRdb ran its own pipeline on the public reads, namely fastp trimming at Q25 and MiXCR clone calling, and kept in-frame beta chains. All rows with the same CDR3 protein become a single entry with the most common DNA and genes. What appears here as the V and J calls and clone size reflects TCRdb's work, not the paper's. This sample comprises fewer than 250,000 distinct CDR3 sequences, more than 6.5% of them detected only once. Around 1.8% of the sample belongs to the ten largest clones.

Taken from cysteine to phenylalanine, the CDR3 has 17 residues. The entry retains the CDR3 DNA only, 51 bases that are in frame from base 1. CDR1 and CDR2, per the germline V gene, are MNHNS and SASEGT. V loses 2 bases, J loses 2 bases, and the germline ends lie 16 bases apart. The data were taken from a study of identical twins (dated by TCRdb to between 2015 and 2016). Regarding the research as a whole: To test whether fetal clonotypes persist, the study used deep sequencing on TCR alpha and beta repertoires from monozygotic twins, unrelated adults of various ages, and cord blood. Replicate twin experiments were performed at different times using different library preparation protocols to rule out contamination. Results and caveats for the whole study, not just this receptor: Invariant T cells such as MAIT and iNKT could partly confound zero-insertion analyses, although diverse VJ usage argued against such confounding for most clonotypes. Out-of-frame TCR alpha sharing in monozygotic twins was systematically underestimated by recombination models, whereas sharing between unrelated individuals was in agreement with the recombination models. Compared with coincidental sharing between unrelated individuals, an excess of low generation-probability sequences was observed among out-of-frame TCR alpha sequences shared between twins. In beta out-of-frame sequences, excess twin sharing was weaker, because having fewer shared sequences lowered the signal-to-noise ratio. Because the same donors could not be followed over many years, the conclusions depended on cross-sectional statistical analysis. Fewer insertions were carried by abundant cord blood beta clonotypes; a weaker similar trend was observed in young adult naive repertoires, while no such trend was observed in memory repertoires.

The same sample was also studied in work on yellow fever vaccine responses in identical twins. The second paper further reports: According to the authors, the vaccine-induced T cell response in identical twins seemed to be partly convergent and partly specific to each individual. The study precisely tracked vaccine-responding T cell clones in identical twins.

The receptor chain draws on TRBV6-1 and TRBJ1-5; the D gene is perhaps TRBD1, on 5 matching bases. The clonotype was recovered from a young woman in good health. Sequencing was carried out using memory (CD45RO+) T cells sorted from blood. This sample's cell subset or site label indicates: CD45RO+ enriched T cells. The CDR3 sequence is CASSEIRDSLGNQPQHF. The sequenced DNA is TGTGCCAGCAGTGAAATAAGGGACTCACTGGGCAATCAGCCCCAGCATTTT.